Listed below are T cell receptor beta chains from one sample, sequenced in a study of human T cells and chemical hapten exposure. TCRdb analysed the 5' RACE reads with MiXCR anew, one entry per CDR3 protein. The sample gives about 140,000 distinct CDR3 sequences, approximately 4% of which show up once; 1.3% to 1.5% is in the top ten. All receptors come from a female donor in good health. Each CDR3 is given with its conserved first and last residue. The order of the fields is J gene, V gene, D gene, clone size, CDR3 protein, CDR3 DNA. A D gene is named only where the DNA matches it firmly. Part of the rows lack a size; the others show once, few, many or a class for expanded clones.

j_call: TRBJ2-5; v_call: TRBV5-1; d_call: NA; clone_size: NA; cdr3_aa: CASSLLGAEETQYF; cdr3_nt: TGCGCCAGCAGCCTTCTGGGGGCGGAAGAGACCCAGTACTTC
j_call: TRBJ1-5; v_call: TRBV6-6; d_call: NA; clone_size: many; cdr3_aa: CASHRWLNQPQHF; cdr3_nt: TGTGCCAGCCATCGGTGGCTCAATCAGCCCCAGCATTTT
j_call: TRBJ1-1; v_call: TRBV5-4; d_call: TRBD1; clone_size: many; cdr3_aa: CASSLTGGLTEAFF; cdr3_nt: TGTGCCAGCAGCTTGACAGGGGGCCTCACTGAAGCTTTCTTT
j_call: TRBJ1-5; v_call: TRBV19; d_call: NA; clone_size: many; cdr3_aa: CASSILREGNQPQHF; cdr3_nt: TGTGCCAGTAGTATACTCAGGGAGGGCAATCAGCCCCAGCATTTT
j_call: TRBJ1-6; v_call: TRBV12-3/TRBV12-4; d_call: TRBD1; clone_size: few; cdr3_aa: CASRPGTGIVSPLHF; cdr3_nt: TGTGCCAGCAGACCCGGGACAGGGATTGTCTCACCCCTCCACTTT
j_call: TRBJ1-1; v_call: TRBV7-9; d_call: NA; clone_size: many; cdr3_aa: CASSLGTATEAFF; cdr3_nt: TGTGCCAGCAGCTTAGGGACAGCCACTGAAGCTTTCTTT
j_call: TRBJ1-2; v_call: TRBV2; d_call: NA; clone_size: NA; cdr3_aa: CASTGDYNYGYTF; cdr3_nt: TGTGCCAGCACGGGGGACTATAACTATGGCTACACCTTC
j_call: TRBJ1-2; v_call: TRBV4-2; d_call: NA; clone_size: many; cdr3_aa: CASSQGNYQVEHGYTF; cdr3_nt: TGTGCCAGCAGCCAAGGCAACTATCAGGTAGAGCATGGCTACACCTTC
j_call: TRBJ2-3; v_call: TRBV29-1; d_call: NA; clone_size: many; cdr3_aa: CSVELSTDTQYF; cdr3_nt: TGCAGCGTTGAGCTTTCCACAGATACGCAGTATTTT
j_call: TRBJ1-2; v_call: TRBV18; d_call: NA; clone_size: few; cdr3_aa: CASSPLLGGGEESGYTF; cdr3_nt: TGTGCCAGCTCCCCTCTCCTCGGGGGGGGGGAGGAGAGTGGCTACACCTTC
j_call: TRBJ2-7; v_call: TRBV4-1; d_call: NA; clone_size: many; cdr3_aa: CASEQGGASVGEQYF; cdr3_nt: TGCGCCAGCGAACAAGGGGGGGCCTCGGTCGGCGAGCAGTACTTC
j_call: TRBJ2-7; v_call: TRBV7-9; d_call: NA; clone_size: many; cdr3_aa: CASSGRTWYF; cdr3_nt: TGTGCCAGCAGCGGACGGACTTGGTACTTC
j_call: TRBJ1-2; v_call: TRBV7-9; d_call: TRBD1; clone_size: many; cdr3_aa: CASSLAGQGNGYTF; cdr3_nt: TGTGCCAGCAGCTTAGCTGGACAGGGAAATGGCTACACCTTC
j_call: TRBJ1-5; v_call: TRBV6-1; d_call: TRBD1; clone_size: NA; cdr3_aa: CASSGTGGSYSNQPQHF; cdr3_nt: TGTGCCAGCAGCGGGACAGGGGGGAGTTATAGCAATCAGCCCCAGCATTTT
j_call: TRBJ2-3; v_call: TRBV4-1; d_call: NA; clone_size: many; cdr3_aa: CASSRMAPPQDTQYF; cdr3_nt: TGCGCCAGCAGCCGAATGGCGCCGCCCCAGGATACGCAGTATTTT
j_call: TRBJ2-7; v_call: TRBV25-1; d_call: TRBD1; clone_size: many; cdr3_aa: CASIRDRVSQRLEQYF; cdr3_nt: TGTGCCAGCATCCGGGACAGGGTCTCTCAAAGACTCGAGCAGTACTTC
j_call: TRBJ2-1; v_call: TRBV5-1; d_call: NA; clone_size: NA; cdr3_aa: CASSLGLTFGGPSSYNEQFF; cdr3_nt: TGCGCCAGCAGCTTGGGGCTGACTTTTGGGGGGCCTAGCTCCTACAATGAGCAGTTCTTC
j_call: TRBJ1-1; v_call: TRBV12-3/TRBV12-4; d_call: NA; clone_size: NA; cdr3_aa: CASSTIGGTEAFF; cdr3_nt: TGTGCCAGCAGCACAATCGGGGGGACTGAAGCTTTCTTT
j_call: TRBJ2-6; v_call: TRBV2; d_call: TRBD1; clone_size: many; cdr3_aa: CASLWGQVLSGANVLTF; cdr3_nt: TGTGCCAGCCTTTGGGGACAGGTCCTCTCTGGGGCCAACGTCCTGACTTTC
j_call: TRBJ2-3; v_call: TRBV7-9; d_call: NA; clone_size: many; cdr3_aa: CASSLEMFHTDTQYF; cdr3_nt: TGTGCCAGCAGCTTAGAGATGTTCCACACAGATACGCAGTATTTT
j_call: TRBJ1-3; v_call: TRBV7-9; d_call: NA; clone_size: many; cdr3_aa: CASSFLSDTIYF; cdr3_nt: TGTGCCAGCAGCTTCCTATCCGACACCATATATTTT
j_call: TRBJ1-2; v_call: TRBV7-2; d_call: TRBD1; clone_size: many; cdr3_aa: CASSFRGTDGYTF; cdr3_nt: TGTGCCAGCAGCTTCAGGGGGACAGATGGCTACACCTTC
j_call: TRBJ2-1; v_call: TRBV7-2; d_call: TRBD1; clone_size: NA; cdr3_aa: CASSLAQGQVPEQFF; cdr3_nt: TGTGCCAGCAGCTTAGCGCAGGGACAGGTTCCTGAGCAGTTCTTC
j_call: TRBJ1-3; v_call: TRBV10-3; d_call: TRBD1; clone_size: many; cdr3_aa: CATKGQGYGNTIYF; cdr3_nt: TGTGCCACGAAGGGACAGGGTTACGGAAACACCATATATTTT
j_call: TRBJ2-1; v_call: TRBV20-1; d_call: NA; clone_size: many; cdr3_aa: CSARDGGGASLEQFF; cdr3_nt: TGCAGTGCTAGAGATGGGGGGGGGGCAAGCCTTGAGCAGTTCTTC
j_call: TRBJ1-2; v_call: TRBV11-2; d_call: TRBD1; clone_size: many; cdr3_aa: CASSLRQGLGYGYTF; cdr3_nt: TGTGCCAGCAGCCTTAGACAGGGCCTGGGCTATGGCTACACCTTC
j_call: TRBJ2-3; v_call: TRBV28; d_call: TRBD2; clone_size: many; cdr3_aa: CASRFGGAEDTQYF; cdr3_nt: TGTGCCAGCAGATTCGGGGGGGCCGAAGATACGCAGTATTTT
j_call: TRBJ2-1; v_call: TRBV10-3; d_call: NA; clone_size: NA; cdr3_aa: CAISESAGTDFGNEQFF; cdr3_nt: TGTGCCATCAGTGAGTCCGCGGGGACGGACTTCGGCAATGAGCAGTTCTTC
j_call: TRBJ2-3; v_call: TRBV7-2; d_call: NA; clone_size: many; cdr3_aa: CASSLDYGSTDTQYF; cdr3_nt: TGTGCCAGCAGCTTAGATTATGGCTCGACAGATACGCAGTATTTT
j_call: TRBJ1-5; v_call: TRBV19; d_call: TRBD1; clone_size: many; cdr3_aa: CASSRDRGNQPQHF; cdr3_nt: TGTGCCAGTAGTAGGGACAGGGGAAATCAGCCCCAGCATTTT
j_call: TRBJ2-1; v_call: TRBV24-1; d_call: TRBD1; clone_size: few; cdr3_aa: CATSDPGTGSYNEQFF; cdr3_nt: TGTGCCACCAGTGATCCCGGGACAGGCTCGTACAATGAGCAGTTCTTC
j_call: TRBJ1-3; v_call: TRBV6-5; d_call: TRBD1; clone_size: many; cdr3_aa: CASSRNTGDSWGNTIYF; cdr3_nt: TGTGCCAGCAGCCGGAATACCGGGGACAGTTGGGGAAACACCATATATTTT
j_call: TRBJ2-3; v_call: TRBV18; d_call: TRBD2; clone_size: many; cdr3_aa: CASSPLNGGADTQYF; cdr3_nt: TGTGCCAGCTCACCACTGAACGGGGGGGCAGATACGCAGTATTTT
j_call: TRBJ1-1; v_call: TRBV12-3/TRBV12-4; d_call: TRBD1; clone_size: many; cdr3_aa: CASSHSTGLAFF; cdr3_nt: TGTGCCAGCAGTCACTCGACAGGGCTGGCTTTCTTT
j_call: TRBJ2-7; v_call: TRBV12-3/TRBV12-4; d_call: NA; clone_size: many; cdr3_aa: CASSFRFPGAGYEQYF; cdr3_nt: TGTGCCAGCAGTTTCCGGTTTCCAGGGGCTGGGTACGAGCAGTACTTC
j_call: TRBJ1-1; v_call: TRBV7-9; d_call: NA; clone_size: many; cdr3_aa: CASSSRTSPNTEAFF; cdr3_nt: TGTGCCAGCAGCTCCCGGACGAGCCCGAACACTGAAGCTTTCTTT
j_call: TRBJ2-2; v_call: TRBV9; d_call: NA; clone_size: NA; cdr3_aa: CASSVVLLATAGELVF; cdr3_nt: TGTGCCAGCAGCGTAGTTTTGCTAGCGACCGCCGGGGAGCTGGTTTTT
j_call: TRBJ1-6; v_call: TRBV9; d_call: NA; clone_size: many; cdr3_aa: CASSVEGSRKLLHF; cdr3_nt: TGTGCCAGCAGCGTAGAGGGGTCGAGGAAACTCCTCCACTTT
j_call: TRBJ2-1; v_call: TRBV5-1; d_call: NA; clone_size: many; cdr3_aa: CASSLDSWTLEQFF; cdr3_nt: TGCGCCAGCAGCTTGGATTCGTGGACCCTTGAGCAGTTCTTC
j_call: TRBJ1-2; v_call: TRBV29-1; d_call: TRBD1; clone_size: many; cdr3_aa: CSVGSGGDYGYTF; cdr3_nt: TGCAGCGTTGGCTCAGGGGGCGACTATGGCTACACCTTC
j_call: TRBJ1-5; v_call: TRBV6-2/TRBV6-3; d_call: TRBD1; clone_size: NA; cdr3_aa: CASSYPPCRDSQHF; cdr3_nt: TGTGCCAGCAGTTACCCACCGTGCCGGGACAGCCAGCATTTT
j_call: TRBJ1-3; v_call: TRBV29-1; d_call: NA; clone_size: many; cdr3_aa: CSVGSVGGGNTIYF; cdr3_nt: TGCAGCGTTGGGTCCGTAGGTGGTGGAAACACCATATATTTT